This is a list of T cell receptor beta chains from one sample in a study of CXCR3-negative and CXCR3-positive naive CD8 T cells. TCRdb derives one entry per CDR3 protein from the 5' RACE reads, leaving out DNA. The data include some 110,000 distinct CDR3 sequences; the top ten clones carry 0.3% to 0.4%. Sequencing was carried out using naive CXCR3+ CD8+ T cells from blood. The receptors originated from a human donor in good health. Some clones in this sample may be carry-over from other donors' samples. Both conserved end residues are part of each CDR3.

V gene	J gene	CDR3 protein
TRBV19	TRBJ1-5	CASSMGQANNQPQHF
TRBV4-2	TRBJ2-3	CASSQESGGLYTDTQYF
TRBV6-6	TRBJ2-3	CASSYIGQGDTQYF
TRBV7-9	TRBJ1-1	CASSTGQLMNTEAFF
TRBV7-6	TRBJ2-7	CASSLGTSPHEQYF
TRBV6-2/TRBV6-3	TRBJ2-7	CASSFRSGSYEQYF
TRBV28	TRBJ2-2	CASSTGGGIGELFF
TRBV7-9	TRBJ1-2	CASSPPLMVEMSGYTF
TRBV5-1	TRBJ2-1	CASSLVPSGGKTYNEQFF
TRBV10-2	TRBJ2-3	CASSDPWGGRSSDTQYF
TRBV28	TRBJ1-5	CASSFRGPTVNQPQHF
TRBV29-1	TRBJ2-7	CSVEGGRVDEQYF
TRBV11-2	TRBJ2-3	CASSWAQGDTQYF
TRBV15	TRBJ2-5	CATSRGGGEETQYF
TRBV5-1	TRBJ2-5	CASSLAGSTGVQETQYF
TRBV10-3	TRBJ2-1	CAISDPGQVHNEQFF
TRBV6-5	TRBJ1-2	CASSFWGPNYGYTF
TRBV7-9	TRBJ2-1	CASSQDRGGLNEQFF
TRBV18	TRBJ2-1	CASSPRDVAGSYNEQFF
TRBV4-3	TRBJ2-1	CASSQDPGLAGGPGNEQFF
TRBV28	TRBJ2-7	CASSLGQAFYEQYF
TRBV6-2/TRBV6-3	TRBJ2-2	CASISWATSGATTGELFF
TRBV5-6	TRBJ1-1	CASSSLGGSTEAFF
TRBV29-1	TRBJ1-6	CSVAPLGQGPNSPLHF
TRBV28	TRBJ2-7	CASSGRGQLEQYF
TRBV3-1	TRBJ1-5	CASSQVPGGNQPQHF
TRBV28	TRBJ2-7	CASSLSGTAEQYF
TRBV12-3/TRBV12-4	TRBJ1-1	CASSFGVSVTEAFF
TRBV12-3/TRBV12-4	TRBJ2-3	CASNHYSDTQYF
TRBV29-1	TRBJ2-7	CSVEGFVGGPSLYEQYF
TRBV29-1	TRBJ2-7	CSADGPNYEQYF
TRBV9	TRBJ1-3	CASSVEDLSGNTIYF
TRBV7-9	TRBJ2-7	CASSLVAAYEQYF
TRBV7-9	TRBJ2-7	CASSLGFSSYEQYF
TRBV12-3/TRBV12-4	TRBJ2-5	CASSSGPSQETQYF
TRBV20-1	TRBJ2-3	CSAEPGTDTQYF
TRBV3-1	TRBJ2-7	CASSQDPGRNYEQYF
TRBV27	TRBJ2-1	CASSLVGTYNEQFF
TRBV7-3	TRBJ1-5	CASSFWSDQPQHF
TRBV7-2	TRBJ2-1	CASSSYREDEQFF
TRBV2	TRBJ1-2	CASSERIKANYGYTF
TRBV3-1	TRBJ1-1	CASSQGLGQGGPWGMSEAFF
TRBV19	TRBJ2-7	CASSPLGSSYEQYF
TRBV29-1	TRBJ2-3	CSVPWDRGTDTQYF
TRBV5-1	TRBJ2-5	CASRFGTAQETQYF
TRBV2	TRBJ2-5	CARGTDQETRYF
TRBV19	TRBJ2-2	CASSLQGTGELFF
TRBV5-4	TRBJ2-7	CASSLGGDEQYF